This T cell receptor (beta chain) was sequenced during a study of cytomegalovirus exposure and HLA in healthy donors. Study-level background: A data release that came early held tens of millions of unique TCRs from HLA-typed donors.

The J segment lost 9 bases and the V segment lost 2 bases, leaving 8 bases of the junction unmatched. This CDR3 is 16 amino acids long. PCR employed 60 Vbeta and 13 Jbeta primers. Produced via immunoSEQ multiplex PCR; TCRdb's table is partial and in-frame only. Found here are under 200,000 clones, 80% to 90% of them singletons; the top ten hold roughly 1.8%. The sample was PBMCs. The TCR sequence derives from a woman younger than 30 in good health and CMV-seronegative. The rearrangement uses TRBV23-1 and TRBJ1-6, with 9 bases aligning to TRBD1. TRBV23-1 is an open reading frame whose function is uncertain. CDR3 coding DNA: TGCGCCAGCAGTCAAGCGCCGGGACAGGGAGGTTCACCCCTCCACTTT. Protein product: CASSQAPGQGGSPLHF.